This entry lists 32 T cell receptor beta chains sequenced from one sample in a study of CD4 and CD8 cells across lung adenocarcinoma regions. In TCRdb, the PCR reads were re-called with MiXCR into one record per CDR3 protein. The sample records some 25,000 distinct CDR3 sequences, over 45% being singletons. Sequences were obtained from CD8+ T cells from the center of a lung tumor. The source of these receptors is a male donor with lung adenocarcinoma. The CD4 and CD8 labels of this study may be unreliable.

In the case of this clonotype: Germline and junction disagree at one end, which may indicate a read error. The chain links TRBV6-1 to TRBJ2-5; 7 bases fit TRBD2. The CDR3 is 13 residues long. In germline, CDR1 is MNHNS, CDR2 SASEGT. This CDR3 is CARGGDDQETQYF. The CDR3 region has the DNA TGTGCCAGGGGAGGGGATGACCAAGAGACGCAGTACTTC.

This sequence joins TRBV6-1 and TRBJ2-3, with D hard to call. This CDR3 has 15 residues. CDR1 is MNHNS and CDR2 is SASEGT in the germline V gene. The CDR3 here is CVAASRWVMNNTQYF. The CDR3 nucleotides are TGTGTCGCGGCGTCGCGGTGGGTTATGAACAATACGCAGTATTTT.

The chain links TRBV10-3 to TRBJ2-3; D is possibly TRBD1 (6 bases). With the DNA end fitting TRBJ2-1 better, the J assignment may be wrong. CDR1 ENHRY and CDR2 SYGVKD come from the germline V gene. The CDR3 has 11 amino acids. The CDR3 is CATKQGDEQFF. The CDR3 bases are TGTGCCACAAAACAGGGCGATGAGCAGTTCTTC.

In its sample, this clonotype was seen once. Compared with germline, one end of the junction differs, possibly owing to a read error. The rearrangement joins TRBV6-1 to TRBJ2-3; 8 nucleotides line up with TRBD2. The CDR3 length is 15 residues. Germline CDR1 reads MNHNS; CDR2 reads SASEGT. CDR3 nucleotides: TGTGCCAGTGCCTCGCGGGGGGCAGGCAAAGACACGCAGTACTTT. Protein product: CASASRGAGKDTQYF.

The rearrangement uses TRBV7-2 and TRBJ2-1, with 8 bases fitting TRBD1. Gene TRBJ2-7 matches the end of the DNA better, so the J call may be wrong. This CDR3 is 15 amino acids long. The V gene's germline CDR1 is SGHTA and CDR2 FQGNSA. The CDR3: CASSLDTGGYNEQYF. The CDR3 DNA is TGTGCCAGCAGCTTAGATACAGGGGGGTACAATGAGCAGTACTTC.

The chain combines TRBV10-3 with TRBJ2-1, with D hard to call. Trimming pared 2 bases from V and 4 bases from J, leaving 3 bases between. CDR3 length: 12 amino acids. Looked up from germline, CDR1 is ENHRY and CDR2 is SYGVKD. The CDR3 spells CAISETYNEQFF. The DNA for the CDR3 is TGTGCCATCAGTGAGACGTACAATGAGCAGTTCTTC.

This clonotype has more than one count but fewer than ten. This rearrangement joins TRBV6-5 to TRBJ1-5, with 9 bases fitting TRBD1. The junction had 3 bases not matched to a gene; V was cut back by 2 bases and J by 4 bases. The length of the CDR3 is 15 residues. CDR1 is MNHEY, CDR2 SVGAGI, per germline. CDR3 loop: CASSYIQGANQPQHF. Written as DNA, the CDR3 is TGTGCCAGCAGTTACATACAGGGGGCGAATCAGCCCCAGCATTTT.

The sample holds many counts of this clonotype. This may be a read error, as it is one base from a much larger clone. V gene TRBV6-1 combines with J gene TRBJ2-5; D may be TRBD2 (6 bases). Between the trimmed V and J ends, which lost 6 bases and 11 bases, there was a span of 19 bases. CDR3 size: 13 residues. Germline lookup yields CDR1 MNHNS and CDR2 SASEGT. This chain's CDR3 is CASRDGTKGGQYF. CDR3 DNA sequence: TGTGCCAGCAGAGACGGGACGAAAGGAGGGCAGTACTTC.

This clonotype is medium-sized (0.01 to 0.1%) within its sample. The V gene is TRBV27, the J gene TRBJ2-2, with TRBD2 matching over 12 bases. Germline trimming cut 2 bases from V and 4 bases from J; bases unmatched to any gene: 5. Per germline, CDR1 MNHEY and CDR2 SMNVEV (reference sequence). This CDR3 has 17 amino acids. As DNA, the CDR3 is TGTGCCAGCAGTTTAAGACTAGCGGGAGTGGGCACCGGGGAGCTGTTTTTT. This gives the protein CASSLRLAGVGTGELFF.

The V call is TRBV6-1, the J call TRBJ2-2; D possibly corresponds to TRBD2 (6 bases). This CDR3 is built from 13 residues. V was shortened by 6 bases and J by 7 bases, with 12 bases between the two germline ends. Germline V CDR1 and CDR2: MNHNS, SASEGT. The CDR3 region has the DNA TGTGCCAGCAGACTTCTCGGGGGCGGGGAGCTGTTTTTT. Its protein product is CASRLLGGGELFF.

This clonotype was counted many times. This chain links TRBV6-1 with TRBJ2-3; possible D gene TRBD1, 6 bases. The CDR3 contains 14 residues. Germline V lookup: CDR1 MNHNS, CDR2 SASEGT. V dropped 10 bases and J dropped 3 bases, with 17 bases sitting between them. This chain's CDR3 is CATRQGSLTDTQYF. CDR3 bases: TGTGCCACCCGCCAGGGGAGCCTGACAGATACGCAGTATTTT.

The chain employs TRBV6-1 and TRBJ2-4; D is ambiguous. The V and J ends lost 8 bases and 6 bases respectively, with 20 bases between them. Germline CDR1 reads MNHNS; CDR2 reads SASEGT. The CDR3 totals 15 residues. The CDR3 sequence is CASGRSGRFLNIQYF. The CDR3 DNA is TGTGCCAGCGGCCGGTCGGGCCGTTTTCTAAACATTCAGTACTTC.

The V call is TRBV12-3 or TRBV12-4, the J call TRBJ2-3, with 9 bases matching TRBD1. The CDR3 extends over 14 amino acids. Trimming took 6 bases from V and 3 from J; bases not matched to a gene: 4. DNA of the CDR3: TGTGCCAGCAGGGGGACAGGGAGAACAGATACGCAGTATTTT. Residues: CASRGTGRTDTQYF.

This clonotype was counted ten times or more. This sequence joins TRBV6-2 or TRBV6-3 and TRBJ2-2, with D hard to call. There are 14 residues in the CDR3. The germline V gene has CDR1 MNHEY and CDR2 SVGEGT. The V end was cut by 2 bases, the J end by 0 bases, with 4 bases between. CDR3 DNA sequence: TGTGCCAGCAGTTACCGACCGAACACCGGGGAGCTGTTTTTT. It is translated as CASSYRPNTGELFF.

At least ten counts were recorded for this clonotype. The V and J genes are TRBV27 and TRBJ2-1, with TRBD2 identical over 9 bases. The junction had 8 bases not matched to a gene; V was cut back by 8 bases and J by 3 bases. The CDR3 has 15 amino acids. Germline CDR1 MNHEY, CDR2 SMNVEV (reference sequence). The CDR3 DNA sequence: TGTGCCAGCGGGGCGGGAGGGCCCTTCTACAATGAGCAGTTCTTC. This encodes CASGAGGPFYNEQFF.

The chain uses TRBV4-2 and TRBJ2-3; TRBD1 agrees at 8 bases. The DNA end favors TRBJ2-5, so the J call may be wrong. This CDR3 comprises 16 residues. CDR1 is LGHNA and CDR2 is YNFKEQ in the germline V gene. The CDR3 protein is CASSQTGQGRQETQYF. Here the CDR3 DNA reads TGTGCCAGCAGCCAGACTGGACAGGGCCGTCAAGAGACCCAGTACTTC.

As for this clonotype: A read error may account for a junction end that differs from germline. This rearrangement joins TRBV6-1 to TRBJ2-3; the D call may be TRBD1 or TRBD2 (6 bases each). Germline CDR1 MNHNS, CDR2 SASEGT. CDR3 length equals 15 residues. The CDR3 loop reads CARWGASGPTDSQTF. Written as DNA, the CDR3 is TGTGCCAGGTGGGGGGCTAGTGGGCCAACAGATTCCCAGACTTTT.

This clonotype was detected a few times. The chain joins TRBV6-1 to TRBJ2-1, with 10 bases identical to TRBD1. Germline CDR1 reads MNHNS; CDR2 reads SASEGT. This CDR3 comprises 14 residues. V dropped 3 bases and J dropped 8; count of bases not matched to a gene: 4. The CDR3 spells CASSEGTGADEQFF. The CDR3 DNA sequence: TGTGCCAGCAGTGAGGGGACAGGGGCGGATGAGCAGTTCTTC.

This clonotype was observed many times. The rearrangement joins TRBV27 to TRBJ1-6; 7 bases agree with TRBD1. Germline V gene lookup returns CDR1 MNHEY and CDR2 SMNVEV (reference sequence). The V segment lost 2 bases and the J segment 10 bases; nucleotides outside the gene matches: 11. The CDR3 loop spans 16 amino acids. The CDR3 spells CASSLISGRGRSPLHF. CDR3 sequence (DNA): TGTGCCAGCAGTTTAATATCGGGTAGGGGGCGGTCACCCCTCCACTTT.

This clonotype was seen a single time. V and J are TRBV6-1 and TRBJ2-1, with unresolved D. The end of the DNA aligns better with TRBJ2-7, so the J call may be wrong. Germline V lookup: CDR1 MNHNS, CDR2 SASEGT. There are 11 residues in the CDR3. The CDR3 protein is CASSRIYEQYF. DNA for the CDR3: TGTGCCAGCAGTCGCATCTACGAGCAGTACTTC.

This clonotype was seen ten or more times. Relative to the germline gene, one junction end is altered; a read error may explain this. This chain joins TRBV6-1 and TRBJ2-1; 12 bases are a match to TRBD2. Germline loops: CDR1 MNHNS, CDR2 SASEGT. The CDR3 has 16 residues. The DNA of the CDR3 is TGTGCCAGCAGTGTTCAGGGACTAGCGGGCGCCAATGAGCGGTTCTTC. This translates into CASSVQGLAGANERFF.

In its sample, this clonotype was seen many times. V and J are TRBV12-3 or TRBV12-4 and TRBJ2-1; TRBD1 agrees at 10 bases. The ends lost 6 bases at V and 4 bases at J; junction bases unmatched: 3. The CDR3 totals 14 residues. The chain's CDR3 is CASRGTGDYNEQFF. The CDR3 DNA follows: TGTGCCAGCAGGGGGACAGGGGATTACAATGAGCAGTTCTTC.

This clonotype appeared a single time. This rearrangement joins TRBV6-1 to TRBJ2-4, with D maybe TRBD2 (5 bases). Germline V gene lookup returns CDR1 MNHNS and CDR2 SASEGT. The CDR3 sequence is 15 residues long. The ends were cut back, 8 bases at V and 5 bases at J, with 19 bases in the middle. In nucleotides, the CDR3 is TGTGCCAGCGGCCGGGCGGGCAGTTATCAAAACATTCAGTACTTC. It encodes CASGRAGSYQNIQYF.

At least ten counts were recorded for this clonotype. The V call is TRBV6-1, the J call TRBJ1-1; D is uncertain. This CDR3 comprises 14 residues. V was clipped by 4 bases and J by 1 base, with 10 bases between them. Germline V lookup: CDR1 MNHNS, CDR2 SASEGT. This CDR3 is CASSGPTANTEAFF. As DNA, the CDR3 is TGTGCCAGCAGTGGACCCACGGCGAACACTGAAGCTTTCTTT.

DNA for the CDR3: TGTGCCAGCAGCTTATGGTACGGCCGCGGGGAGACCCAGTACTTC. It is translated as CASSLWYGRGETQYF. V usage is TRBV7-2 and J usage is TRBJ2-1; D is perhaps TRBD2 (5 bases). The J call may be faulty, since TRBJ2-5 better matches the DNA end. CDR1 is SGHTA, CDR2 FQGNSA, per germline. The CDR3 spans 15 residues.

This clonotype appeared a few times. For the CDR3, the DNA is TGCGCCAGCGGCATCCGGGTCGTGACAGGCCCCTACGAGCAGTACTTC. Protein sequence: CASGIRVVTGPYEQYF. The chain couples TRBV10-1 to TRBJ2-5, with D perhaps TRBD1 (6 bases). The end of the DNA aligns better with TRBJ2-7, so the J call may be wrong. CDR3 length: 16 residues. Germline-derived CDR1 and CDR2 are WNHNN and SYGVQD (reference sequence).

The gene calls are TRBV11-2 and TRBJ2-1; unclear D gene. The end of the DNA fits TRBJ2-4 better, so the J call may be wrong. CDR1 is SGHAT and CDR2 is FQNNGV in the germline V gene. The CDR3 totals 13 residues. The CDR3 is CASSLDTVGIQYF. CDR3 sequence (DNA): TGTGCCAGCAGCTTAGATACAGTGGGCATTCAGTACTTC.

This clonotype was recorded many times. The chain employs TRBV7-6 and TRBJ2-1, with 11 bases lining up with TRBD2. CDR3 length: 15 amino acids. Germline lookup yields CDR1 SGHVS and CDR2 FNYEAQ. V gave up 5 bases and J gave up 5 bases; unmatched junction bases: 5. CDR3 bases: TGTGCCAGCAGCGAACTAGCGGGAGTGGACAATGAGCAGTTCTTC. Amino acids: CASSELAGVDNEQFF. Combining the CDR3 with reference TRBV7-6 and TRBJ2-1 gives the whole variable domain GAGVSQSPRYKVTKRGQDVALRCDPISGHVSLYWYRQALGQGPEFLTYFNYEAQQDKSGLPNDRFSAERPEGSISTLTIQRTEQRDSAMYRCASSELAGVDNEQFFGPGTRLTVL.

With respect to this clonotype: The junction and the germline gene differ at one end; a read error may be behind it. The rearrangement uses TRBV27 and TRBJ2-3; perhaps TRBD2 as D (6 bases). CDR3 length: 16 residues. Germline assignment: CDR1 MNHEY and CDR2 SMNVEV (reference sequence). For the CDR3, the DNA is TGTGCCAGCAGGCGAAACGGGGGACGAGACGCAGATACGCAGTACTTT. Encoded protein: CASRRNGGRDADTQYF.

The V gene is TRBV10-1, the J gene TRBJ2-1; D might be TRBD1 or TRBD2, each matching 5 bases. V lost 5 bases and J lost 6, with 14 bases in between. CDR1 and CDR2 (germline): WNHNN, SYGVQD (reference sequence). The CDR3 is 14 residues long. In nucleotides, the CDR3 is TGCGCCAGCAGTAGGGACCCAAGGGGCAATGAGCAGTTCTTC. Its translation is CASSRDPRGNEQFF.

This clonotype has ten or more counts. J is TRBJ2-3 and V is TRBV6-1; D remains ambiguous. This CDR3 contains 13 residues. Looked up from germline, CDR1 is MNHNS and CDR2 is SASEGT. V was trimmed by 6 bases and J by 0 bases, leaving 7 bases between them. CDR3 sequence reads: CASRQPSTDTQYF. DNA of the CDR3: TGTGCCAGCAGACAACCTAGCACAGATACGCAGTATTTT.

This clonotype was observed a single time. The chain is built from TRBV4-1 and TRBJ2-1, with D possibly being TRBD2 (7 bases). The J call may be mistaken, given a closer DNA end match to TRBJ2-7. The germline V gene encodes CDR1 MGHRA and CDR2 YSYEKL. This CDR3 has 18 amino acids. The CDR3 nucleotides read TGCGCCAGCAGCCGAGGGGGGGGGGGGGGAGGGACCTCCTACGAGCAGTACTTC. Translated: CASSRGGGGGGTSYEQYF.